This entry concerns a single T cell receptor beta chain. The data were obtained in a study of T cell changes during pregnancy in multiple sclerosis. TCRdb's table, derived via immunoSEQ multiplex PCR, lists solely in-frame clones and lacks some. The data show about 24,000 clones, with 70% to 90% seen just once and approximately 0.98% held by the top ten. This sequence originates from a female donor in good health, enrolled as a control in a pregnancy study. This specimen was CD4+ T cells from peripheral blood mononuclear cells, taken in the second trimester of pregnancy.

The chain's CDR3 is CASSPYGPAPLGGNTEAFF. In DNA, the CDR3 is TGCGCCAGCAGCCCGTATGGGCCCGCTCCCCTTGGTGGGAACACTGAAGCTTTCTTT. The rearrangement uses TRBV5-1 and TRBJ1-1; D is uncertain. Germline V gives CDR1 SGHRS, CDR2 YFSETQ. V was clipped by 4 bases and J by 1 base, with 26 bases between them. The CDR3 is 19 residues long.